The next 25 T cell receptor beta chains were all read from a single sample in a study of shared clonotypes between healthy human individuals. TCRdb keeps only in-frame clones here, not all; method: immunoSEQ multiplex PCR. The profile shows millions of clones, approximately 90% of them singletons. Sequencing was carried out using naive CD4+ T cells sorted from blood. Regarding subset: CD45RA+ positively selected. All receptors derive from a man between 18 and 29 years old in good health.

J is TRBJ2-3 and V is TRBV6-5; possible D gene TRBD2, 6 bases. The CDR3 totals 14 residues. V was cut by 6 bases and J by 4 bases, with 14 bases left in between. Germline V gene data show CDR1 as MNHEY and CDR2 as SVGAGI. CDR3 protein: CASSHGGPADTQYF. For the CDR3, the DNA is TGTGCCAGCAGCCACGGAGGGCCGGCAGATACGCAGTATTTT.

This clone was found a few times. The V call is TRBV29-1, the J call TRBJ1-5, with a tentative D call TRBD1 (6 bases). Trimming left V 4 bases short and J 9 bases short, with 13 bases between. Germline values: CDR1 SQVTM, CDR2 ANQGSEA. The CDR3 sequence is 12 residues long. The CDR3 region has the DNA TGCAGCGTTGTGGACAGTGCAGGGCCCCAGCATTTT. It specifies CSVVDSAGPQHF.

This clone was seen once. This sequence joins TRBV6-6 and TRBJ2-3; 10 bases match TRBD2. The J segment lost 4 bases and the V segment lost 4 bases, leaving 5 bases of the junction unmatched. Germline V lookup: CDR1 MNHNY, CDR2 SVGAGI (reference sequence). The CDR3 contains 15 residues. CDR3 DNA: TGTGCCAGCAGTTTTAGCGGGGGGAGCTCAGATACGCAGTATTTT. Amino acids: CASSFSGGSSDTQYF.

A single count supports this clone. Additional DNA sequences in this sample encode the identical CDR3. This chain links TRBV9 with TRBJ2-5, with a weak D call TRBD1 (7 bases). The germline V and J ends were trimmed by 2 bases and 4 bases, with 12 bases remaining between them. Germline CDR1 is SGDLS and CDR2 is YYNGEE. CDR3 size: 14 residues. CDR3 coding DNA: TGTGCCAGCAGCGTGGAGGGGGCGGGAGAGACCCAGTACTTC. Translated, it gives CASSVEGAGETQYF. Filled out from reference TRBV9 and TRBJ2-5, the complete variable domain reads DSGVTQTPKHLITATGQRVTLRCSPRSGDLSVYWYQQSLDQGLQFLIQYYNGEERAKGNILERFSAQQFPDLHSELNLSSLELGDSALYFCASSVEGAGETQYFGPGTRLLVL.

The CDR3 bases are TGTGCCAGCAGCTTAGAGGGGCGGGGGTCCCCTTACAATGAGCAGTTCTTC. Translating gives CASSLEGRGSPYNEQFF. The chain has TRBV11-2 and TRBJ2-1; 7 nucleotides agree with TRBD2. Losses at the gene ends were 0 bases for V and 4 bases for J; bases not matched to a gene: 9. The germline CDR1 and CDR2 sequences are SGHAT and FQNNGV. This CDR3 contains 17 residues.

This chain uses TRBV4-3 with TRBJ1-1; D is ambiguous. The CDR3 has 14 residues. The V end lost 0 bases, the J end lost 1 base, and 6 bases lay between the germline ends. The V gene's germline CDR1 is LGHNA and CDR2 YSLEER. CDR3 DNA: TGCGCCAGCAGCCAAGACCCAGGGAACACTGAAGCTTTCTTT. Protein sequence: CASSQDPGNTEAFF.

On this clone: Within the sample, other DNA sequences also encode this same CDR3. This sequence joins TRBV5-4 and TRBJ2-6; no clear D gene. Germline V gene lookup returns CDR1 SGHNT and CDR2 YYREEE (reference sequence). The V end lost 1 base, the J end lost 0 bases, and 5 bases lay between the germline ends. The CDR3 loop spans 15 amino acids. This CDR3 reads CASSLSVSGANVLTF. CDR3 sequence (DNA): TGTGCCAGCAGCTTGTCCGTCTCTGGGGCCAACGTCCTGACTTTC.

The chain is built from TRBV5-5 and TRBJ2-5; possible D gene TRBD2, 6 bases. Germline V CDR1 and CDR2: SGHKS, YYEKEE (reference sequence). Trimming removed 9 bases at V and 4 bases at J, with 16 bases between. CDR3 length: 13 residues. For the CDR3, the DNA is TGTGCCACCCGGGAAAGGAGGGGAGAGACCCAGTACTTC. It is translated as CATRERRGETQYF.

Comments on this clone: Other DNA variants within this sample encode the same CDR3. The rearrangement joins TRBV5-4 to TRBJ2-7, with 10 positions matching TRBD1. The ends lost 4 bases at V and 3 bases at J; junction bases unmatched: 4. Per the germline V gene, CDR1 is SGHNT and CDR2 is YYREEE (reference sequence). This CDR3 contains 14 residues. The CDR3 here is CASSRDRGLYEQYF. CDR3 nucleotide sequence: TGTGCCAGCAGCCGGGACAGGGGCCTCTACGAGCAGTACTTC.

This clone has more than one count but fewer than ten. This chain uses TRBV2 with TRBJ1-6; D not certain. Trimming removed 8 bases at V and 5 bases at J, with 13 bases between. CDR1 and CDR2 (germline): SNHLY, FYNNEI. The CDR3 sequence is 14 residues long. The CDR3 DNA reads TGTGCCAGCGTCCTGGCCTCTCATAATTCACCCCTCCACTTT. The encoded protein is CASVLASHNSPLHF.

This chain links TRBV19 with TRBJ2-3; D perhaps matches TRBD1 (5 bases). The V end lost 7 bases, the J end lost 2 bases, and 19 bases lay between the germline ends. This CDR3 has 16 residues. Germline V gene sequence: CDR1 LNHDA, CDR2 SQIVND (reference sequence). The chain's CDR3 is CASTPQGGRTTDTQYF. CDR3 in DNA: TGTGCCAGTACCCCCCAGGGCGGCAGGACCACAGATACGCAGTATTTT.

This chain joins TRBV9 and TRBJ2-5; D gene uncertain. Germline V gene lookup returns CDR1 SGDLS and CDR2 YYNGEE. Trimming stripped 0 bases from V and 0 bases from J, with 6 bases between. This CDR3 region has 14 residues. CDR3 protein: CASSVEENQETQYF. The CDR3 DNA is TGTGCCAGCAGCGTAGAAGAAAACCAAGAGACCCAGTACTTC.

In DNA form, the CDR3 reads TGTGCCAGTAGTCCCCGGTCGTTAAATGGCTACACCTTC. Translation: CASSPRSLNGYTF. The chain links TRBV19 to TRBJ1-2; no clear D. The CDR3 is made up of 13 amino acids. Germline-derived CDR1 and CDR2 are LNHDA and SQIVND (reference sequence). The V end lost 5 bases, the J end lost 6 bases, and 13 bases lay between the germline ends. Looking up the rest from reference TRBV19 and TRBJ1-2 gives the full variable domain: DGGITQSPKYLFRKEGQNVTLSCEQNLNHDAMYWYRQDPGQGLRLIYYSQIVNDFQKGDIAEGYSVSREKKESFPLTVTSAQKNPTAFYLCASSPRSLNGYTFGSGTRLTVV.

The chain uses TRBV6-4 and TRBJ2-2, with a tentative D call TRBD1 (6 bases). The CDR3 totals 15 residues. V was clipped by 9 bases and J by 0 bases, with 14 bases between them. Germline V gives CDR1 MRHNA, CDR2 SNTAGT. CDR3 sequence reads: CASWDNLTNTGELFF. CDR3 nucleotide sequence: TGTGCCAGTTGGGACAACTTAACGAACACCGGGGAGCTGTTTTTT.

The rearrangement joins TRBV5-6 to TRBJ2-1, with D hard to call. Per germline, CDR1 SGHDT and CDR2 YYEEEE. This CDR3 region has 17 residues. With 4 bases removed from V and 1 base from J, the gap between germline ends came to 18 bases. The chain's CDR3 is CASSTDVVSYSYNEQFF. Written as DNA, the CDR3 is TGTGCCAGCAGCACGGACGTCGTCTCATATTCCTACAATGAGCAGTTCTTC.

The chain recombines TRBV5-1 with TRBJ2-1, with TRBD2 as a possible D gene (5 bases). Germline V gene data show CDR1 as SGHRS and CDR2 as YFSETQ. Trimming pared 1 base from V and 0 bases from J, leaving 8 bases between. This CDR3 contains 15 residues. The CDR3 loop is CASSLNGISYNEQFF. The CDR3 coding sequence is TGCGCCAGCAGCTTGAACGGGATCTCCTACAATGAGCAGTTCTTC. Using reference TRBV5-1 and TRBJ2-1 for the parts outside the CDR3, the full variable domain is KAGVTQTPRYLIKTRGQQVTLSCSPISGHRSVSWYQQTPGQGLQFLFEYFSETQRNKGNFPGRFSGRQFSNSRSEMNVSTLELGDSALYLCASSLNGISYNEQFFGPGTRLTVL.

This clone was counted once. The rearrangement joins TRBV19 to TRBJ1-1; TRBD1 agrees at 8 bases. CDR3 size: 14 residues. V was clipped by 6 bases and J by 0 bases; unmatched bases: 3. The germline V gene has CDR1 LNHDA and CDR2 SQIVND (reference sequence). This CDR3 is CASSVDRVNTEAFF. The CDR3 region has the DNA TGTGCCAGTAGCGTGGACAGGGTGAACACTGAAGCTTTCTTT.

The gene calls are TRBV28 and TRBJ2-2, with D perhaps given as TRBD1 or TRBD2 (6 bases each). Per the germline V gene, CDR1 is MDHEN and CDR2 is SYDVKM. V lost 6 bases to trimming and J lost 4 bases, with 21 bases between them. This CDR3 is 17 amino acids long. Here the CDR3 DNA reads TGTGCCAGCAGGGGGGGCTTACAGGGTGTGGGCACCGGGGAGCTGTTTTTT. Its protein is CASRGGLQGVGTGELFF. The entire variable domain, with the rest obtained from reference TRBV28 and TRBJ2-2, is as follows: DVKVTQSSRYLVKRTGEKVFLECVQDMDHENMFWYRQDPGLGLRLIYFSYDVKMKEKGDIPEGYSVSREKKERFSLILESASTNQTSMYLCASRGGLQGVGTGELFFGEGSRLTVL.

This chain joins TRBV5-1 and TRBJ2-1, with D maybe TRBD1 (6 bases). Trimming removed 8 bases at V and 0 bases at J, with 15 bases between. The CDR3 has 15 amino acids. Germline CDR1 and CDR2: SGHRS and YFSETQ. This chain's CDR3 is CASKLRTASYNEQFF. CDR3 DNA sequence: TGCGCCAGTAAACTGAGGACAGCCTCCTACAATGAGCAGTTCTTC.

About this clone: Other DNA sequences from this sample encode an identical CDR3 as well. This chain links TRBV19 with TRBJ2-5, with D unclear. This CDR3 is 12 amino acids long. Trimming took 5 bases from V and 4 from J, leaving 8 bases between them. CDR1 and CDR2 (germline): LNHDA, SQIVND (reference sequence). The chain's CDR3 is CASSVSRETQYF. The CDR3, as DNA: TGTGCCAGTAGTGTGTCTCGAGAGACCCAGTACTTC.

This chain's CDR3 is CASSRQGGSEQFF. The CDR3 DNA sequence: TGTGCCAGCAGCAGACAGGGTGGCAGTGAGCAGTTCTTC. V and J are TRBV7-3 and TRBJ2-1, with 7 bases identical to TRBD1. This CDR3 is 13 amino acids long. V shed 5 bases and J 9 bases; nucleotides not matched to a gene: 7. Per germline, CDR1 SGHTA and CDR2 FQGTGA.

V gene TRBV10-3 combines with J gene TRBJ2-3; TRBD2 might be the D (6 bases). V was pared by 0 bases and J by 1 base, with 11 bases between. The CDR3 extends over 16 amino acids. Germline V gene sequence: CDR1 ENHRY, CDR2 SYGVKD. The CDR3 here is CAISESEGAGTDTQYF. The CDR3 bases are TGTGCCATCAGTGAGTCGGAGGGAGCAGGCACAGATACGCAGTATTTT.

For this clone: The sample holds other DNA sequences that translate to the same CDR3. V usage is TRBV15 and J usage is TRBJ1-2, with D unresolved. The germline V and J ends were trimmed by 3 bases and 4 bases, with 9 bases remaining between them. CDR1 LNHNV and CDR2 YYDKDF come from the germline V gene (reference sequence). The length of the CDR3 is 13 residues. The CDR3 nucleotides read TGTGCCACCAGCAGGGACGGAACCTATGGCTACACCTTC. Encoded protein: CATSRDGTYGYTF. Complete variable domain (other parts from reference TRBV15 and TRBJ1-2): DAMVIQNPRYQVTQFGKPVTLSCSQTLNHNVMYWYQQKSSQAPKLLFHYYDKDFNNEADTPDNFQSRRPNTSFCFLDIRSPGLGDTAMYLCATSRDGTYGYTFGSGTRLTVV.

The J gene is TRBJ2-1, the V gene TRBV29-1; TRBD2 agrees at 10 bases. CDR1 and CDR2 (germline): SQVTM, ANQGSEA. The CDR3 sequence is 16 residues long. The V gene end was trimmed by 3 bases and the J gene end by 3 bases; junction bases not matched to a gene: 8. CDR3 in amino acids: CSVDPTSGKIYNEQFF. CDR3 in DNA: TGCAGCGTTGATCCCACTAGCGGGAAAATCTACAATGAGCAGTTCTTC.

CDR3 in DNA: TGTGCCAGCAGCTTAGTCGGCGGGACAGGAGACCCTGAAGCTTTCTTT. Its protein product is CASSLVGGTGDPEAFF. The rearrangement joins TRBV7-9 to TRBJ1-1; 8 bases line up with TRBD1. The CDR3 runs to 16 residues. V trimming: 1 base; J trimming: 6 bases; junction bases outside the gene matches: 10. CDR1 and CDR2 (germline): SEHNR, FQNEAQ (reference sequence).